The 7 T cell receptor beta chains below come from one sample, sequenced in a study of cytomegalovirus exposure and HLA in healthy donors. The PCR made use of 60 Vbeta and 13 Jbeta primers. Using immunoSEQ multiplex PCR, the repertoire was profiled, and TCRdb retains in-frame clones only, with some absent. The top ten hold roughly 9.8% of the sample, which has 80,000 to 100,000 clones, around 80% seen once. The sample was PBMCs. Receptor source: a man aged 18-30 years in good health and CMV-seropositive.

This sequence joins TRBV27 and TRBJ2-7, with 8 bases lining up with TRBD2. The CDR3 has 16 amino acids. Trimming removed 3 bases from V and 2 bases from J; junction bases left unmatched: 9. The V gene's germline CDR1 is MNHEY and CDR2 SMNVEV (reference sequence). CDR3 sequence: CASSFSGGDKPYEQYF. CDR3 nucleotides: TGTGCCAGCAGTTTCTCCGGGGGGGACAAGCCCTACGAGCAGTACTTC.

This chain joins TRBV5-6 and TRBJ1-1; possibly TRBD1 for D (6 bases). The CDR3 has 12 amino acids. V gave up 5 bases and J gave up 7 bases, with 12 bases separating them. Germline assignment: CDR1 SGHDT and CDR2 YYEEEE. The CDR3 region is CASRYGQSEAFF. The CDR3 DNA reads TGTGCCAGCAGGTACGGACAGAGTGAAGCTTTCTTT.

The V call is TRBV5-3, the J call TRBJ1-1; D uncertain. TRBV5-3 is an open reading frame whose function is uncertain. The CDR3 loop spans 13 amino acids. V dropped 3 bases and J dropped 1 base, with 7 bases sitting between them. The CDR3 protein is CARSYRQNTEAFF. The CDR3 nucleotides are TGTGCCAGAAGCTACCGACAGAACACTGAAGCTTTCTTT.

This clone was detected only once. The rearrangement joins TRBV5-6 to TRBJ1-2, with unresolved D. CDR1 and CDR2 (germline): SGHDT, YYEEEE. This CDR3 has 16 amino acids. V gave up 6 bases and J gave up 1 base, with 19 bases separating them. This chain's CDR3 is CASTLRRLAVNYGYTF. CDR3 DNA sequence: TGTGCCAGCACCCTCCGGAGATTGGCTGTTAACTATGGCTACACCTTC.

This sequence joins TRBV19 and TRBJ2-3, with a weak D call TRBD2 (6 bases). The V gene's germline CDR1 is LNHDA and CDR2 SQIVND (reference sequence). V was clipped by 6 bases and J by 0 bases, with 10 bases between them. This CDR3 comprises 14 residues. The CDR3: CASRRDPSTDTQYF. The CDR3 nucleotides are TGTGCCAGTAGGCGGGACCCTAGCACAGATACGCAGTATTTT.

This clone was found a few times. This chain uses TRBV7-3 with TRBJ2-1; 7 nucleotides line up with TRBD1. The CDR3 is 12 amino acids. V was clipped by 4 bases and J by 10 bases; unmatched bases: 4. CDR1 and CDR2 from the germline V gene are SGHTA and FQGTGA. In nucleotides, the CDR3 is TGTGCCAGCAGCTGGAACAGGGGCGAGCAGTTCTTC. Translation: CASSWNRGEQFF.

The V and J genes are TRBV4-1 and TRBJ1-2; 9 nucleotides match TRBD1. The CDR3 extends over 17 amino acids. Germline-derived CDR1 and CDR2 are MGHRA and YSYEKL. With V trimmed by 6 bases and J by 8 bases, 19 bases remained unmatched. The CDR3: CASRPIFEQGASGGYTF. The DNA for the CDR3 is TGCGCCAGCAGACCGATATTTGAACAGGGGGCATCGGGCGGCTACACCTTC.